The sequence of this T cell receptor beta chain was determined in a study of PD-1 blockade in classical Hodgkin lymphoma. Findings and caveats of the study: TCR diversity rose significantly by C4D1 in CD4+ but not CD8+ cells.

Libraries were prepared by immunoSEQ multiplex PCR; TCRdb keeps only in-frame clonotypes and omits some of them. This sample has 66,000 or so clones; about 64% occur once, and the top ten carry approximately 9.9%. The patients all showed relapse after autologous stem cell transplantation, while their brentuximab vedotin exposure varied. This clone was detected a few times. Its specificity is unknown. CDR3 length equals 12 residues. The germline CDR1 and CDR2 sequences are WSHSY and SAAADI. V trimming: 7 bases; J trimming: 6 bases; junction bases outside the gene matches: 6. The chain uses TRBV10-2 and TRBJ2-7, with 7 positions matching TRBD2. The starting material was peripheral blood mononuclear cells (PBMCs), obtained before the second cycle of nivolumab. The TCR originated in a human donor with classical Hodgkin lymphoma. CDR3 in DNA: TGCGCCAGCAAGGAACTAGCGTCCGAGCAGTACTTC. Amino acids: CASKELASEQYF.